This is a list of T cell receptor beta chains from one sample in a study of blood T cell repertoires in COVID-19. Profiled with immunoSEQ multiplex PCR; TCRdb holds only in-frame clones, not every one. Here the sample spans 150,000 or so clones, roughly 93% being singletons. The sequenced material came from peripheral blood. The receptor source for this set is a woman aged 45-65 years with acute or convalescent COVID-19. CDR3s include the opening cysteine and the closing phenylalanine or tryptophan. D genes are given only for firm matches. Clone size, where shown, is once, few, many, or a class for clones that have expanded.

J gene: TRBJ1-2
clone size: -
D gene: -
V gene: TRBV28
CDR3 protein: CASSSPGGIYGYTF
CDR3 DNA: TGTGCCAGCAGTTCCCCTGGAGGGATCTATGGCTACACCTTC

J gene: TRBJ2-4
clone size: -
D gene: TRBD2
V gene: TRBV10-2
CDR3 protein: CASSDLAGAGKNIQYF
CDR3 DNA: TGCGCCAGCAGTGATCTAGCGGGAGCCGGCAAAAACATTCAGTACTTC

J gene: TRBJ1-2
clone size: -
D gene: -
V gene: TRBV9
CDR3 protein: CASSDPPHYGYTF
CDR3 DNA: TGTGCCAGCAGCGATCCTCCCCACTATGGCTACACCTTC

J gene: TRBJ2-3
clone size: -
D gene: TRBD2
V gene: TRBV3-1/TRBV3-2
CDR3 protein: CASSPFAGGRTDTQYF
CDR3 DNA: TGTGCCAGCAGCCCTTTTGCGGGGGGTCGCACAGATACGCAGTATTTT

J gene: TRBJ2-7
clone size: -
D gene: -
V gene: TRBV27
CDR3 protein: CASRPVGGRDYEQYF
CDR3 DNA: TGTGCCAGCCGACCAGTCGGGGGGCGCGACTACGAGCAGTACTTC

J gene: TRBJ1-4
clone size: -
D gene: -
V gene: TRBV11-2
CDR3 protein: CASSLGSGTLNEKLFF
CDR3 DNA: TGTGCCAGCAGCTTAGGATCCGGGACACTTAATGAAAAACTGTTTTTT

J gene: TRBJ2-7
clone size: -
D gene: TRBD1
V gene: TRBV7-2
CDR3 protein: CASSFSETGVTYEQYF
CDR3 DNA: TGTGCCAGCAGCTTCAGCGAGACAGGGGTAACCTACGAGCAGTACTTC

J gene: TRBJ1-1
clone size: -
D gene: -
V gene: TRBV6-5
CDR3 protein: CASTKWQNTEAFF
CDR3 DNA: TGTGCCAGCACCAAGTGGCAGAACACTGAAGCTTTCTTT

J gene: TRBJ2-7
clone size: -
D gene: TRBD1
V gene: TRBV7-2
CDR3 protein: CASRYTGARAHEQYF
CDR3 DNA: TGTGCCAGCAGATATACAGGGGCGAGAGCCCACGAGCAGTACTTC

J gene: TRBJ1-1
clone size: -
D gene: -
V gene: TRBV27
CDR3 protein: CASNQITGNTEAFF
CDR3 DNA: TGTGCCAGCAACCAAATCACAGGGAACACTGAAGCTTTCTTT

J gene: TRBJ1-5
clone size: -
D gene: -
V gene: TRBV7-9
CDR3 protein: CASSFEGQEGNQPQHF
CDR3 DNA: TGTGCCAGCAGTTTTGAGGGCCAGGAGGGGAATCAGCCCCAGCATTTT

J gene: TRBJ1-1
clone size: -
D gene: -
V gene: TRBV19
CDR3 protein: CASSGALTEVMNTEAFF
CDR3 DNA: TGTGCCAGTAGTGGGGCCCTGACAGAGGTAATGAACACTGAAGCTTTCTTT

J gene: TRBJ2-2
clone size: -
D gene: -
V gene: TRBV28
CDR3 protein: CASSRAGGTGELFF
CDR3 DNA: TGTGCCAGCAGTCGGGCAGGGGGGACCGGGGAGCTGTTTTTT

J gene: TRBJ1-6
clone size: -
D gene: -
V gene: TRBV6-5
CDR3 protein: CASSGQRDSPLHF
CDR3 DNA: TGTGCCAGCAGCGGACAGAGGGATTCACCCCTCCACTTT

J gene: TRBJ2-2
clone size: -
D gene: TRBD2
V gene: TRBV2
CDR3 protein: CASSSIAGNTGELFF
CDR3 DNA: TGTGCCAGCAGTTCTATAGCGGGGAACACCGGGGAGCTGTTTTTT

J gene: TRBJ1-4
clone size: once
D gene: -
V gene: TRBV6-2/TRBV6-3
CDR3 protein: CASSYFRDTEEKLFF
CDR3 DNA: TGTGCCAGCAGTTACTTCCGGGACACCGAGGAAAAACTGTTTTTT

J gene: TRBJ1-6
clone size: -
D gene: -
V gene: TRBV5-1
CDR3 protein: CASSSQGFRSPLHF
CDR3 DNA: TGCGCCAGCAGCTCTCAGGGTTTTAGGTCACCCCTCCACTTT

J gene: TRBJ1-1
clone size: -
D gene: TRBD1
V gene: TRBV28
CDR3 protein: CASRTRGEGATEAFF
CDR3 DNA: TGTGCCAGCAGAACTAGGGGAGAGGGGGCGACTGAAGCTTTCTTT

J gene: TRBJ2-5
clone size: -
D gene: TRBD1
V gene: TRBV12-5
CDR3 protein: CASGLSSITDRLVLETQYF
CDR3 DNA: TGTGCTAGTGGACTTTCCTCAATCACGGACAGGCTAGTATTGGAGACCCAGTACTTC

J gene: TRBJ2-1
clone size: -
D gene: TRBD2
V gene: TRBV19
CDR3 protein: CASSIVSLAGGNNEQFF
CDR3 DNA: TGTGCCAGTAGTATAGTGTCACTAGCGGGAGGAAACAATGAGCAGTTCTTC

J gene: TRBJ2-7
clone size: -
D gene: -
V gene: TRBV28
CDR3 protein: CASSHQYEQYF
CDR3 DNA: TGTGCCAGCAGTCACCAGTACGAGCAGTACTTC

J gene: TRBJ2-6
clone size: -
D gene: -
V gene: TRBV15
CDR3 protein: CATSRPGLGGANVLTF
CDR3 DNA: TGTGCCACCAGCAGGCCGGGACTGGGTGGGGCCAACGTCCTGACTTTC

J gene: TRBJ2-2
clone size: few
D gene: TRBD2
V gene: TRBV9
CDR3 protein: CASSVVAGATGELFF
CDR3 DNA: TGTGCCAGCAGCGTAGTAGCGGGAGCCACCGGGGAGCTGTTTTTT

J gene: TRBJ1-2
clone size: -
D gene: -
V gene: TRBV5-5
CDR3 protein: CASSQGYGYTF
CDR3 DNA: TGTGCCAGCAGTCAGGGATATGGCTACACCTTC

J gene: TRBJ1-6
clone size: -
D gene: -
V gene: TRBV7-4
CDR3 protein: CASSLNQASPLHF
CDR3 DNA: TGTGCCAGCAGCTTAAATCAGGCTTCACCCCTCCACTTT

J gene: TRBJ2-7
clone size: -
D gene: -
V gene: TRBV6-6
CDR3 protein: CASSYSSQRKKQYF
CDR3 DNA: TGTGCCAGCAGTTACTCGAGTCAACGCAAGAAGCAGTACTTC

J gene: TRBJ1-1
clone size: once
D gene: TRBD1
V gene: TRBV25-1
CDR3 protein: CASSTSPTGGAFF
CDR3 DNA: TGTGCCAGCAGTACCTCACCGACAGGGGGAGCTTTCTTT

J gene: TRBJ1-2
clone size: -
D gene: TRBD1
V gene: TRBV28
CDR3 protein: CASTPRGSDGYTF
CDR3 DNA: TGTGCCAGCACCCCCAGGGGGTCGGATGGCTACACCTTC

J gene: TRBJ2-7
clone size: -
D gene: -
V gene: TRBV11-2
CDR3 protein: CASSFGDISAYEQYF
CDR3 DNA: TGTGCCAGCAGCTTTGGGGACATCTCAGCCTACGAGCAGTACTTC

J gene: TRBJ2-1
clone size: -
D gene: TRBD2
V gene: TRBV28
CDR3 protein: CASITTSGRARGYNEQFF
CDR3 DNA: TGTGCCAGCATCACTACTAGCGGGAGGGCCAGAGGCTACAATGAGCAGTTCTTC

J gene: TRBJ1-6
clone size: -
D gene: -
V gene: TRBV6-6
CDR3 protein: CASSPYTHYRLDNSPLHF
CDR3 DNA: TGTGCCAGCAGTCCGTATACCCACTACAGGCTCGACAATTCACCCCTCCACTTT

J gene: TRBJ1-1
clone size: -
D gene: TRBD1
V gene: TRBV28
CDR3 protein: CASSLWGDRSEAFF
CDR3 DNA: TGTGCCAGCAGTTTATGGGGGGACAGGAGCGAGGCTTTCTTT

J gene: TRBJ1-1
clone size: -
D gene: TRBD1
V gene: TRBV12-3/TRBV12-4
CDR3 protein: CASTRTRDSGTFF
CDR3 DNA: TGTGCCAGCACCCGCACTCGGGACAGTGGGACTTTCTTT

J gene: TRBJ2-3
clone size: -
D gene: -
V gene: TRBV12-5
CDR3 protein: CASGPSTDTQYF
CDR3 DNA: TGTGCTAGTGGTCCTAGCACAGATACGCAGTATTTT

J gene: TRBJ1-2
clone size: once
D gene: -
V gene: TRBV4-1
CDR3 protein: CASSLTPRGNNGYTF
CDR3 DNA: TGCGCCAGCAGCCTAACCCCGCGAGGAAACAATGGCTACACCTTC

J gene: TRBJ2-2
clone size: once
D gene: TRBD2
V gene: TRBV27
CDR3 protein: CASSPSPGTSGNTGELFF
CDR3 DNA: TGTGCCAGCAGTCCCTCCCCCGGGACTAGCGGGAACACCGGGGAGCTGTTTTTT

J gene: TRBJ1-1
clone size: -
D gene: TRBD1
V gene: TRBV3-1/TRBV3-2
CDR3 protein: CASSHRGTVNTEAFF
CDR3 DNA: TGTGCCAGCAGCCACCGAGGGACAGTCAACACTGAAGCTTTCTTT

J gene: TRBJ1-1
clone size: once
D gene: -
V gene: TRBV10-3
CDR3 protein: CAISERGPGTEAFF
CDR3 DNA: TGTGCCATCAGTGAGAGAGGACCGGGAACTGAAGCTTTCTTT

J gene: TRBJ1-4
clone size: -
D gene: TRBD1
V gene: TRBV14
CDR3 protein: CASSQNSRGRGTNEKLFF
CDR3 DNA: TGTGCCAGCAGCCAAAATTCCAGGGGGCGAGGAACTAATGAAAAACTGTTTTTT

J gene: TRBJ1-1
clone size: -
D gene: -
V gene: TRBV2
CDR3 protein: CASSPNRNTEAFF
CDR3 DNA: TGTGCCAGCAGTCCCAACAGGAACACTGAAGCTTTCTTT

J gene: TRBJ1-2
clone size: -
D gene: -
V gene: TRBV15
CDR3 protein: CATSSTVEGGYTF
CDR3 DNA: TGTGCCACCAGCTCGACGGTAGAGGGAGGCTACACCTTC

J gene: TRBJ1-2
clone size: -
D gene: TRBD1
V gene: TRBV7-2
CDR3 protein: CASSLNRGSGYGYTF
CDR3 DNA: TGTGCCAGCAGCCTAAACAGGGGTTCTGGCTATGGCTACACCTTC

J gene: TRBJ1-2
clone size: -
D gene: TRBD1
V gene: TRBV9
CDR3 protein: CASSVGQGNYGYTF
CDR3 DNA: TGTGCCAGCAGCGTAGGACAGGGGAACTATGGCTACACCTTC

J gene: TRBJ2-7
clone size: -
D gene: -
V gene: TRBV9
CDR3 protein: CASSVSSDNEQYF
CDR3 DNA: TGTGCCAGCAGCGTGAGTTCCGACAACGAGCAGTACTTC